This T cell receptor (beta chain) was captured by sequencing in a study of blood T cell repertoires in COVID-19. Study-level information: PBMCs, B-cell-depleted T cells, or T cells provided the cDNA or gDNA that made up the material.

Germline V gene data show CDR1 as MNHEY and CDR2 as SMNVEV (reference sequence). This CDR3 region has 14 residues. V lost 5 bases to trimming and J lost 3 bases; unmatched junction nucleotides: 2. Using immunoSEQ multiplex PCR, the repertoire was profiled, and TCRdb retains in-frame clones only, with some absent. The table has 57,000 or so clones, roughly 90% seen once; the top ten hold about a fifth. Sequencing was performed on peripheral blood. The clonotype was recovered from a woman aged 45-65 years with active or convalescent COVID-19. The rearrangement joins TRBV27 to TRBJ2-1; 9 nucleotides line up with TRBD1. CDR3 sequence reads: CASSRQGVYNEQFF. The CDR3 DNA is TGTGCCAGCAGTCGACAGGGGGTCTACAATGAGCAGTTCTTC.